A selection of T cell receptor beta chains follows, all from one sample in a study of blood T cell repertoires in COVID-19. Measured with immunoSEQ multiplex PCR; TCRdb has only the in-frame clones, and not every one. The sample lists 350,000 or so clones, about 90% seen once, with about 6.8% in the top ten. The sequenced sample consisted of peripheral blood. The receptors were gathered from a man between 18 and 35 years old with active or convalescent COVID-19. The CDR3 runs from the conserved cysteine through the conserved F or W. Each record gives: V gene, J gene, clone size, D gene, CDR3 DNA, CDR3 protein. D genes are given only for firm matches. The size entry is marked missing in some rows and otherwise reads once, few, many or a size class.

TRBV6-5,TRBJ1-1,.,.,TGTGCCAGCAGTATTGGGTCAGGGTTGACTGAAGCTTTCTTT,CASSIGSGLTEAFF
TRBV28,TRBJ2-5,.,.,TGTGCCAGCAGTTTGGGGCGATGGGAGACCCAGTACTTC,CASSLGRWETQYF
TRBV7-3,TRBJ2-7,once,TRBD1,TGTGCCAGCGGGACAGGGCCCCACGAGCAGTACTTC,CASGTGPHEQYF
TRBV7-8,TRBJ1-4,.,.,TGTGCCAGCAGCTTAGGGTACACGCGGAATGAAAAACTGTTTTTT,CASSLGYTRNEKLFF
TRBV29-1,TRBJ1-2,.,.,TGCAGCGTTGAGGGGTACCGACAGAACTATGGCTACACCTTC,CSVEGYRQNYGYTF
TRBV28,TRBJ1-2,.,.,TGTGCCAGCAGTTTAGGTTCCGGTAGAGACTATGGCTACACCTTC,CASSLGSGRDYGYTF
TRBV11-3,TRBJ1-1,.,.,TGTGCCAGCAGCTCACACCTTCGACGTCAGGAGGAGAGAATGAACACTGAAGCTTTCTTT,CASSSHLRRQEERMNTEAFF
TRBV7-2,TRBJ2-2,.,TRBD1,TGTGCCAGCAGCAAGGACAGGGTAAACACCGGGGAGCTGTTTTTT,CASSKDRVNTGELFF
TRBV19,TRBJ2-3,.,TRBD2,TGTGCCAGTACGGTATCCTTAGCGGGAGTGGGTACGCAGTATTTT,CASTVSLAGVGTQYF
TRBV4-1,TRBJ1-1,once,TRBD1,TGCGCCAGCAGCCACCGACAGGGGGAGGATGAAGCTTTCTTT,CASSHRQGEDEAFF
TRBV5-4,TRBJ2-2,once,TRBD1,TGTGCCAGCAGCCCGGACAGGGGTTCCCCCGGGGAGCTGTTTTTT,CASSPDRGSPGELFF
TRBV19,TRBJ2-2,once,.,TGTGCCAGTAGTATAGAAGGACGGCGGGCCGGGGAGCTGTTTTTT,CASSIEGRRAGELFF
TRBV5-6,TRBJ2-1,.,TRBD2,TGTGCCAGCAGCTGGGGACTAAGGACCTACAATGAGCAGTTCTTC,CASSWGLRTYNEQFF
TRBV27,TRBJ2-1,few,.,TGTGCCAGCAGTTTATCCAGACTTAACAATGAGCAGTTCTTC,CASSLSRLNNEQFF
TRBV19,TRBJ2-5,.,.,TGTGCCAGTAGCCTCAGAGGAATAAACAACCAAGAGACCCAGTACTTC,CASSLRGINNQETQYF
TRBV15,TRBJ1-4,.,TRBD1,TGTGCCACCAGCACCATTCCGGGACAGGGAGGCGAAAAACTGTTTTTT,CATSTIPGQGGEKLFF
TRBV5-1,TRBJ1-3,once,.,TGCGCCAGCAGCTTGGCTGGGCCCCCAGCTGGAAACACCATATATTTT,CASSLAGPPAGNTIYF
TRBV13,TRBJ1-5,.,.,TGTGCCAGCAGCTTATATCGGGAGGGAAGCAATCAGCCCCAGCATTTT,CASSLYREGSNQPQHF
TRBV7-9,TRBJ2-1,.,TRBD2,TGTGCCAGCAGCCATGGACTAGCGGGGGGGCTAAATGAGCAGTTCTTC,CASSHGLAGGLNEQFF
TRBV28,TRBJ2-1,.,.,TGTGCCAGCAGTTTATTCGGGTCCTACAATGAGCAGTTCTTC,CASSLFGSYNEQFF
TRBV5-1,TRBJ1-4,.,.,TGCGCCAGCAGCTTGGGGCAGGGTAGCGAAAAACTGTTTTTT,CASSLGQGSEKLFF
TRBV27,TRBJ1-5,few,TRBD1,TGTGCCAGCAGTCTGGGTTCAGGGGGTTATCAGCCCCAGCATTTT,CASSLGSGGYQPQHF
TRBV7-8,TRBJ1-2,.,.,TGTGCCAGCAGCCCAGACAGGAATTATGGCTACACCTTC,CASSPDRNYGYTF
TRBV1,TRBJ2-3,.,.,TGCACCAGCAGCCAAAGGACTAGCGGGGAAGCCAATACGCAGTATTTT,CTSSQRTSGEANTQYF
TRBV3-1/TRBV3-2,TRBJ2-3,.,.,TGTGCCAGCAGCCGTCGGGGGGCCAGAGATACGCAGTATTTT,CASSRRGARDTQYF
TRBV27,TRBJ1-5,.,.,TGTGCCAGCAGTTCGGCGGGGGCGTATCAGCCCCAGCATTTT,CASSSAGAYQPQHF
TRBV5-4,TRBJ2-7,.,.,TGTGCCAGCAGCACTGGGGAGGGGGGCAACGAGCAGTACTTC,CASSTGEGGNEQYF
TRBV19,TRBJ1-5,.,.,TGTGCCAGTAGTACAGGACAGAAATTGGGTCAGCCCCAGCATTTT,CASSTGQKLGQPQHF